These 17 T cell receptor beta chains came from one sample sequenced in a study of glioma-infiltrating T cells after dendritic cell vaccination. Sequencing was performed with immunoSEQ multiplex PCR; in TCRdb, only in-frame clones are kept and a portion is missing. The table has around 78,000 clones, around 85% seen once. Noted time point: after dendritic cell vaccination, including at tumor progression/relapse. This specimen was blood, taken after dendritic cell vaccination. The receptors were sampled from a human donor with glioblastoma.

V is TRBV7-3 and J is TRBJ2-1; 10 nucleotides line up with TRBD2. Germline lookup yields CDR1 SGHTA and CDR2 FQGTGA. The CDR3 contains 16 residues. Trimming removed 0 bases from V and 3 bases from J; junction bases left unmatched: 2. DNA of the CDR3: TGTGCCAGCAGCTTAACCCTAGCGGGGGACTACAATGAGCAGTTCTTC. The encoded protein is CASSLTLAGDYNEQFF.

The chain employs TRBV5-8 and TRBJ1-4, with D possibly TRBD1 on 6 matching bases. The germline V gene has CDR1 SGHTS and CDR2 YDEGEE. The CDR3 loop spans 15 amino acids. Between the trimmed V and J ends, which lost 3 bases and 1 base, there was a span of 10 bases. As DNA, the CDR3 is TGTGCCAGCAGCTCCGGACAGTTAACTAATGAAAAACTGTTTTTT. This translates into CASSSGQLTNEKLFF.

This sequence joins TRBV4-1 and TRBJ2-3; 14 positions agree with TRBD2. V lost 3 bases and J lost 4; bases outside the gene matches: 6. The CDR3 is made up of 17 amino acids. Germline lookup yields CDR1 MGHRA and CDR2 YSYEKL. The CDR3 spells CASSQGLAGVVADTQYF. CDR3 DNA sequence: TGCGCCAGCAGCCAGGGACTAGCGGGAGTTGTCGCAGATACGCAGTATTTT.

The chain couples TRBV6-5 to TRBJ1-2; no clear D gene. The CDR3 covers 16 residues. The germline gives CDR1 MNHEY, CDR2 SVGAGI. V was trimmed by 2 bases and J by 0 bases, leaving 13 bases between them. CDR3 nucleotides: TGTGCCAGCAGTTACCAGAGGACTACAGCTAACTATGGCTACACCTTC. Its translation: CASSYQRTTANYGYTF.

The chain couples TRBV11-2 to TRBJ2-3; 7 bases fit TRBD2. Looked up from germline, CDR1 is SGHAT and CDR2 is FQNNGV. Trimming cost V 1 base and J 5 bases; bases outside gene matches: 6. This CDR3 spans 15 amino acids. The CDR3, as DNA: TGTGCCAGCAGCTTAGGTGGGAGGGCCCGAGATACGCAGTATTTT. This gives the protein CASSLGGRARDTQYF. The whole variable domain, filled in from reference TRBV11-2 and TRBJ2-3, reads EAGVAQSPRYKIIEKRQSVAFWCNPISGHATLYWYQQILGQGPKLLIQFQNNGVVDDSQLPKDRFSAERLKGVDSTLKIQPAKLEDSAVYLCASSLGGRARDTQYFGPGTRLTVL.

This clone was recorded once. The chain recombines TRBV7-3 with TRBJ2-2; a possible D gene is TRBD2 (6 bases). This CDR3 has 15 amino acids. Trimming stripped 5 bases from V and 2 bases from J, with 12 bases between. Germline CDR1 reads SGHTA; CDR2 reads FQGTGA. CDR3 coding DNA: TGTGCCAGCAGCCCGCGGGGCCCTAACACCGGGGAGCTGTTTTTT. Amino acid sequence: CASSPRGPNTGELFF.

This clone was counted once. This chain uses TRBV4-3 with TRBJ1-1; 9 nucleotides line up with TRBD1. In germline, CDR1 is LGHNA, CDR2 YSLEER. The CDR3 extends over 15 amino acids. V was clipped by 3 bases and J by 2 bases; unmatched bases: 4. The CDR3 spells CASSQGQGLNTEAFF. In DNA form, the CDR3 reads TGCGCCAGCAGCCAGGGACAGGGTCTAAACACTGAAGCTTTCTTT.

The V call is TRBV7-3, the J call TRBJ2-5; TRBD2 agrees at 15 bases. There are 17 residues in the CDR3. Germline trimming cut 5 bases from V and 3 bases from J; bases unmatched to any gene: 7. CDR1 and CDR2 from the germline V gene are SGHTA and FQGTGA. CDR3 nucleotides: TGTGCCAGCAGCCAAGGGACTAGCGGGGGGACTAAAGAGACCCAGTACTTC. As protein: CASSQGTSGGTKETQYF.

V and J are TRBV7-8 and TRBJ2-7; tentative D call: TRBD1 (5 bases). Trimming removed 4 bases at V and 3 bases at J, with 13 bases between. This CDR3 is 14 amino acids long. CDR1 and CDR2 from the germline V gene are SGHVS and FQNEAQ. The CDR3 sequence is CASSSKTDYYEQYF. CDR3 DNA: TGTGCCAGCAGCTCGAAGACAGATTACTACGAGCAGTACTTC.

The chain carries TRBV6-1 and TRBJ1-3, with 9 bases that match TRBD1. The CDR3 runs 17 residues. With V trimmed by 6 bases and J by 0 bases, 9 bases remained unmatched. CDR1 is MNHNS and CDR2 is SASEGT in the germline V gene. CDR3 nucleotide sequence: TGTGCCAGCAGGGAATCCGGGACAGGGTACTCTGGAAACACCATATATTTT. Protein sequence: CASRESGTGYSGNTIYF.

The count of this clone is one. V usage is TRBV27 and J usage is TRBJ2-1; 10 nucleotides align to TRBD1. J gave up 5 bases and V 5 bases, and 6 bases lay outside the gene matches. Looked up from germline, CDR1 is MNHEY and CDR2 is SMNVEV (reference sequence). The CDR3 sequence is 15 residues long. The CDR3 region has the DNA TGTGCCAGCAGTGCGACAGGGGGCCAGGACAATGAGCAGTTCTTC. This gives the protein CASSATGGQDNEQFF.

The V gene is TRBV6-4, the J gene TRBJ2-1; 11 bases match TRBD2. J gave up 7 bases and V 4 bases, and 6 bases lay outside the gene matches. The CDR3 totals 15 residues. The germline CDR1 and CDR2 sequences are MRHNA and SNTAGT. In DNA, the CDR3 is TGTGCCAGCAGTGTAACTAGCGGGAGTGGGAATGAGCAGTTCTTC. This codes for CASSVTSGSGNEQFF.

This chain joins TRBV2 and TRBJ2-7; D call uncertain. The CDR3 length is 11 residues. Trimming shortened V by 7 bases and J by 5 bases, and 9 bases separated the two germline ends. CDR1 and CDR2 from the germline V gene are SNHLY and FYNNEI. CDR3 in amino acids: CASMRSHEQYF. The CDR3 nucleotides are TGTGCCAGCATGCGAAGCCACGAGCAGTACTTC. The variable domain in full, with the rest retrieved from reference TRBV2 and TRBJ2-7, is EPEVTQTPSHQVTQMGQEVILRCVPISNHLYFYWYRQILGQKVEFLVSFYNNEISEKSEIFDDQFSVERPDGSNFTLKIRSTKLEDSAMYFCASMRSHEQYFGPGTRLTVT.

The chain combines TRBV19 with TRBJ1-4; D not certain. The CDR3 runs to 16 residues. The V gene's germline CDR1 is LNHDA and CDR2 SQIVND (reference sequence). Trimming left V 6 bases short and J 4 bases short, with 18 bases between. CDR3 bases: TGTGCCAGTAGCTCCGCTCCCGGGAGGCTTAATGAAAAACTGTTTTTT. Translation: CASSSAPGRLNEKLFF.

Details on this clone: Other DNA sequences from this sample encode an identical CDR3 as well. The chain couples TRBV7-9 to TRBJ1-2, with 7 bases that match TRBD1. Germline CDR1 SEHNR, CDR2 FQNEAQ (reference sequence). The CDR3 is 13 residues long. V lost 5 bases to trimming and J lost 2 bases; unmatched junction nucleotides: 2. The CDR3 region is CASSPTGNYGYTF. CDR3 coding DNA: TGTGCCAGCAGCCCGACAGGGAACTATGGCTACACCTTC. Variable domain in full (rest from reference TRBV7-9 and TRBJ1-2): DTGVSQNPRHKITKRGQNVTFRCDPISEHNRLYWYRQTLGQGPEFLTYFQNEAQLEKSRLLSDRFSAERPKGSFSTLEIQRTEQGDSAMYLCASSPTGNYGYTFGSGTRLTVV.

The chain employs TRBV5-1 and TRBJ1-1, with TRBD1 matching over 10 bases. V lost 3 bases, J lost 1 base, and 6 bases stayed unmatched. The length of the CDR3 is 16 residues. Germline values: CDR1 SGHRS, CDR2 YFSETQ. This CDR3 reads CASSSPRQGANTEAFF. CDR3 sequence (DNA): TGCGCCAGCAGCTCCCCGAGACAGGGGGCGAACACTGAAGCTTTCTTT.

This chain joins TRBV4-1 and TRBJ2-7, with 8 bases that match TRBD1. The V gene end was trimmed by 1 base and the J gene end by 6 bases; junction bases not matched to a gene: 5. Germline V gene lookup returns CDR1 MGHRA and CDR2 YSYEKL. The length of the CDR3 is 14 residues. CDR3 sequence reads: CASSQARGLFEQYF. The CDR3 nucleotides are TGCGCCAGCAGCCAAGCCAGGGGGCTTTTCGAGCAGTACTTC.